This is a list of T cell receptor beta chains from one sample in a study of T cells after yellow fever vaccination. Each CDR3 protein gets one entry after TCRdb re-called the 5' RACE reads with MiXCR. The sample has some 73,000 distinct CDR3 sequences; roughly 7.7% are singletons. Sample: CD8+ T cells sorted from PBMCs, taken on the day of the yellow fever booster vaccination. These TCRs come from a young man who received the YFV17D yellow fever vaccine. Both conserved end residues are part of each CDR3. Fields, in order: clone size, D gene, J gene, V gene, CDR3 DNA, CDR3 protein. The D gene is left open where the match is weak. Expanded clones are given a class, and other clones once, few, many or no size at all.

>few|TRBD2|TRBJ2-1|TRBV9
TGTGCCAGCAGCGTAGCTCTCGGGAGGGGCGATGAGCAGTTCTTC
CASSVALGRGDEQFF
>few|NA|TRBJ2-1|TRBV28
TGTGCCAGCAGTTTGGTCCTGCCCTACAATGAGCAGTTCTTC
CASSLVLPYNEQFF
>NA|NA|TRBJ2-5|TRBV7-6
TGTGCCAGCAGCTTAAGGACTAAAGAGACCCAGTACTTC
CASSLRTKETQYF
>NA|TRBD2|TRBJ2-1|TRBV4-3
TGCGCCAGCAGCCAAGACGGGACTAGCGGCTACAATGAGCAGTTCTTC
CASSQDGTSGYNEQFF
>NA|NA|TRBJ2-7|TRBV7-9
TGTGCCAGCAGCTTAGAGGGCAGGGGCTACGAGCAGTACTTC
CASSLEGRGYEQYF
>few|NA|TRBJ1-2|TRBV3-1
TGTGCCAGCAGCCCTCGCCCCTGGGCTGGCTATGGCTACACCTTC
CASSPRPWAGYGYTF
>many|NA|TRBJ2-5|TRBV7-6
TGTGCCAGCAGCCGCCGAGAGACCCAGTACTTC
CASSRRETQYF
>NA|NA|TRBJ2-1|TRBV5-1
TGCGCCAGCAGCATGGGGCGGGGCAGCAGTATAGATGAGCAGTTCTTC
CASSMGRGSSIDEQFF
>NA|NA|TRBJ2-7|TRBV5-4
TGTGCCAGCAGCTTGGAGTTTAGCGACGAGCAGTACTTC
CASSLEFSDEQYF
>few|TRBD1|TRBJ2-7|TRBV15
TGTGCCACCAGCAGTCCGGGACAGTTCTACGAGCAGTACTTC
CATSSPGQFYEQYF
>few|NA|TRBJ2-6|TRBV5-1
TGCGCCAGCAGCTTGACATCGGGTTATAGTTCTGGGGCCAACGTCCTGACTTTC
CASSLTSGYSSGANVLTF
>many|NA|TRBJ2-3|TRBV9
TGTGCCAGCAGCGGAGGGGTTGGGACCCAGAGCACAGATACGCAGTATTTT
CASSGGVGTQSTDTQYF
>once|TRBD1|TRBJ2-7|TRBV5-5
TGTGCCAGCAGCTTGCACAGGGGATCTTGCGAGCAGTACTTC
CASSLHRGSCEQYF
>few|TRBD2|TRBJ2-5|TRBV2
TGTGCCAGCAGTCCCCCTAGCGGGGAACAAGAGACCCAGTACTTC
CASSPPSGEQETQYF
>NA|TRBD1|TRBJ1-1|TRBV6-2/TRBV6-3
TGTGCCAGCGCCGGGGGGACAGGGGGTGAAGCTTTCTTT
CASAGGTGGEAFF
>NA|NA|TRBJ1-1|TRBV5-1
TGCGCCAGTGGGGTCTACAGGGCAGACACTGAAGCTTTCTTT
CASGVYRADTEAFF
>many|NA|TRBJ2-3|TRBV7-9
TGTGCCAGCAGCCTACTGGGGGAACGCCGGCCGCAGTATTTT
CASSLLGERRPQYF
>few|TRBD2|TRBJ2-3|TRBV2
TGTGCCAGCAGTGGACTAGCGGGTAGCACAGATACGCAGTATTTT
CASSGLAGSTDTQYF
>NA|TRBD1|TRBJ2-3|TRBV7-6
TGTGCCAGCAGCTTAGGTTACAGGGGCTTCACAGATACGCAGTATTTT
CASSLGYRGFTDTQYF
>many|NA|TRBJ2-5|TRBV5-1
TGCGCCAGCAAGGAGGTGGGGCAAGAGACCCAGTACTTC
CASKEVGQETQYF
>NA|NA|TRBJ2-1|TRBV20-1
TGCAGTGCTTCGACTCTAGCGCCCTACAATGAGCAGTTCTTC
CSASTLAPYNEQFF
>few|TRBD1|TRBJ2-7|TRBV20-1
TGCAGTGCCCTTAACCGGGACAGATCTTACGAGCAGTACTTC
CSALNRDRSYEQYF
>NA|TRBD1|TRBJ1-2|TRBV11-2
TGTGCCAGCAGCATCACAGGGGATGGCTACACCTTC
CASSITGDGYTF
>NA|NA|TRBJ2-1|TRBV9
TGTGCCAGCAGCGTAGAGCCGGGAGTGTCCTACAATGAGCAGTTCTTC
CASSVEPGVSYNEQFF
>few|NA|TRBJ2-7|TRBV20-1
TGCAGTGCTACCGGTCACAGCCCCTACGAGCAGTACTTC
CSATGHSPYEQYF
>few|TRBD1|TRBJ2-5|TRBV28
TGTGCCAGCAGTTTAAGGGGACAGGTGTACCAAGAGACCCAGTACTTC
CASSLRGQVYQETQYF
>few|NA|TRBJ2-5|TRBV7-9
TGTGCCAGCAGTGCCTCGGAGGGGGTAGGGGAGACCCAGTACTTC
CASSASEGVGETQYF
>NA|TRBD2|TRBJ2-1|TRBV5-6
TGTGCCAGCAGCTTGAGGACTAGCGGGTGGTTTGATGAGCAGTTCTTC
CASSLRTSGWFDEQFF
>few|NA|TRBJ2-5|TRBV6-5
TGTGCCAGCAGTTACCCCCCGCCTAGTGCGGAGACCCAGTACTTC
CASSYPPPSAETQYF
>NA|NA|TRBJ2-5|TRBV7-6
TGTGCCAGCGGCGGCGCAGGGACCCAGTACTTC
CASGGAGTQYF
>few|TRBD2|TRBJ2-7|TRBV7-9
TGTGCCATCGCCTTAGCGGGAGGGCCATGGGAGCAGTACTTC
CAIALAGGPWEQYF
>many|NA|TRBJ2-3|TRBV12-3/TRBV12-4
TGTGCCAGCAGAAGGGGGAGCACAGATACGCAGTATTTT
CASRRGSTDTQYF
>NA|TRBD2|TRBJ2-7|TRBV28
TGTGCCAGCAGTTTACAAGCGGGAGATTCCTACGAGCAGTACTTC
CASSLQAGDSYEQYF
>few|TRBD2|TRBJ2-1|TRBV6-8
TGTGCCAGCAGTACGGGGCGGGAGGGCCAGAATGAGCAGTTCTTC
CASSTGREGQNEQFF
>few|NA|TRBJ2-2|TRBV12-3/TRBV12-4
TGTGCCAGCAGTTTAAGGGCAATCCCCGGGGAGCTGTTTTTT
CASSLRAIPGELFF
>NA|TRBD2|TRBJ2-1|TRBV7-9
TGTGCCAGCAGCTCTCTAGCGGGAGTCTCCTACAATGAGCAGTTCTTC
CASSSLAGVSYNEQFF
>NA|NA|TRBJ2-1|TRBV12-3/TRBV12-4
TGTGCCAGCAGTTACCGGGGCCATGAGCAGTTCTTC
CASSYRGHEQFF
>few|NA|TRBJ1-1|TRBV9
TGTGCCAGCAGCGGAGGGTTGGCTAATGACCCTGAAGCTTTCTTT
CASSGGLANDPEAFF
>many|NA|TRBJ2-1|TRBV5-1
TGCGCCAGCAGCTTGGAAACGTATGAGCAGTTCTTC
CASSLETYEQFF
>many|TRBD2|TRBJ2-1|TRBV29-1
TGCAGCGGGTGGGGGACTAGCGGGTACTCCTACAATGAGCAGTTCTTC
CSGWGTSGYSYNEQFF
>NA|TRBD1|TRBJ1-2|TRBV6-4
TGTGCCAGCAGTGAGACACTACAGGGGCTCTATGGCTACACCTTC
CASSETLQGLYGYTF
>NA|NA|TRBJ2-3|TRBV5-1
TGCGCCAGCAGCTCGAGTTGGGACCCTTGGGATACGCAGTATTTT
CASSSSWDPWDTQYF
>NA|NA|TRBJ2-2|TRBV30
TGTGCCTGGAAGTTCGGGCAGCTTCCCGGGGAGCTGTTTTTT
CAWKFGQLPGELFF